Listed here are 25 T cell receptor beta chains from one sample, sequenced in a study of human T cells and chemical hapten exposure. Stated time point: pre-sensitization, week 0. Treatment described: therapeutic diphenylcyclopropenone sensitization with weekly scalp DPC. Each CDR3 protein is one row after TCRdb ran MiXCR on the RACE reads. The top ten hold over 6.5% of the sample, which has some 300,000 distinct CDR3 sequences, 5.5% seen once. This specimen consisted of whole blood, obtained in connection with sensitization to the hapten diphenylcyclopropenone (DPC). Receptor source: a woman aged 18-29 years with alopecia areata. Some clones in this sample may be carry-over from other donors' samples.

This clonotype showed up just a few times. This chain uses TRBV10-3 with TRBJ2-3; no clear D. The germline V and J ends were trimmed by 4 bases and 0 bases, with 11 bases remaining between them. This CDR3 comprises 15 residues. The germline V gene has CDR1 ENHRY and CDR2 SYGVKD. The CDR3 DNA follows: TGTGCCATCAGTGGTCAAGCGTTAAGCACAGATACGCAGTATTTT. This codes for CAISGQALSTDTQYF.

At least ten counts were recorded for this clonotype. The chain recombines TRBV27 with TRBJ2-2; TRBD2 agrees at 14 bases. Germline V gives CDR1 MNHEY, CDR2 SMNVEV (reference sequence). With 5 bases clipped from V and 0 bases from J, the junction kept 8 bases outside the gene matches. This CDR3 comprises 19 residues. The CDR3, as DNA: TGTGCCAGCAGTAGGACTAGCGGGGGGTTAGGCCCGAACACCGGGGAGCTGTTTTTT. Translation: CASSRTSGGLGPNTGELFF.

This clonotype was counted only a few times. J is TRBJ2-2 and V is TRBV6-2 or TRBV6-3; possible D gene TRBD2, 7 bases. CDR1 and CDR2 from the germline V gene are MNHEY and SVGEGT. CDR3 length: 17 residues. The V gene lost 5 bases and the J gene lost 6 bases, with 22 bases spanning the gap. CDR3 protein: CASSAGGQTGGPGELFF. Here the CDR3 DNA reads TGTGCCAGCAGTGCCGGGGGGCAGACTGGTGGTCCCGGGGAGCTGTTTTTT.

This sequence joins TRBV11-2 and TRBJ2-3, with a possible D match to TRBD2 (6 bases). CDR3 length: 14 residues. Germline V gene data show CDR1 as SGHAT and CDR2 as FQNNGV. The V end lost 5 bases, the J end lost 4 bases, and 13 bases lay between the germline ends. CDR3 nucleotides: TGTGCCAGCAGCCTTCCACCGGGGGCAGATACGCAGTATTTT. It specifies CASSLPPGADTQYF.

A note on this clonotype: A single base separates this from a much larger clone, so it may be a read error. Here the CDR3 reads CSSSLSTGSNTGELFF. CDR3 nucleotides: TGTTCCAGCAGTTTATCCACAGGGTCGAACACCGGGGAGCTGTTTTTT. The V call is TRBV28, the J call TRBJ2-2; tentatively, D is TRBD1 (6 bases). The CDR3 is 16 amino acids. The germline V gene has CDR1 MDHEN and CDR2 SYDVKM.

This clonotype was seen a handful of times. V is TRBV7-9 and J is TRBJ2-7, with a tentative D call TRBD1 (5 bases). Trimming cost V 4 bases and J 3 bases, with 16 bases left between them. The CDR3 is 15 amino acids. Germline assignment: CDR1 SEHNR and CDR2 FQNEAQ (reference sequence). CDR3 nucleotide sequence: TGTGCCAGCAGCTCCCCCACAGACAGTCTCTACGAGCAGTACTTC. Amino acids: CASSSPTDSLYEQYF.

The V call is TRBV14, the J call TRBJ2-2; D is undetermined. CDR1 and CDR2 from the germline V gene are SGHDN and FVKESK. This CDR3 spans 15 amino acids. V lost 4 bases to trimming and J lost 4 bases, with 13 bases between them. The CDR3 DNA follows: TGTGCCAGCAGCCTACTGACCTCCTTCACCGGGGAGCTGTTTTTT. It specifies CASSLLTSFTGELFF.

This clonotype was observed a handful of times. The chain has TRBV6-1 and TRBJ1-1; 8 nucleotides match TRBD1. The CDR3 is 14 amino acids. The V gene's germline CDR1 is MNHNS and CDR2 SASEGT. Trimming took 5 bases from V and 5 from J; bases not matched to a gene: 7. CDR3 amino acids: CASSSRGRGTEAFF. DNA for the CDR3: TGTGCCAGCAGTTCCAGGGGGCGCGGGACTGAAGCTTTCTTT.

Only one count was recorded for this clonotype. Being one base from a much bigger clone, this may be a read error. The chain recombines TRBV27 with TRBJ2-5, with 12 bases that match TRBD2. In germline, CDR1 is MNHEY, CDR2 SMNVEV (reference sequence). CDR3 length equals 17 residues. CDR3 residues: CTSSATSGGHRTETQYF. In nucleotides, the CDR3 is TGTACCAGCAGTGCTACTAGCGGGGGGCACCGGACGGAGACCCAGTACTTC.

This clonotype was seen repeatedly, ten times or more. One junction end does not reproduce the germline sequence, and a read error may be involved. The chain combines TRBV12-3 or TRBV12-4 with TRBJ1-1, with D uncertain. There are 14 residues in the CDR3. The CDR3 sequence is CASSLREGSPEACF. For the CDR3, the DNA is TGTGCCAGCAGTTTAAGGGAGGGTAGTCCTGAAGCTTGCTTT.

This clonotype was seen many times. This CDR3 is CASSLDSYGNQPQHF. CDR3 DNA sequence: TGTGCCAGCAGTCTCGACAGTTATGGCAATCAGCCCCAGCATTTT. The J gene is TRBJ1-5, the V gene TRBV6-5, with a tentative D call TRBD1 (5 bases). V was pared by 5 bases and J by 2 bases, with 13 bases between. CDR1 is MNHEY and CDR2 is SVGAGI in the germline V gene. This CDR3 is 15 amino acids long.

This clonotype has at least ten counts. The genes are TRBV7-9 and TRBJ1-1; D possibly corresponds to TRBD1 (5 bases). Trimming cost V 2 bases and J 11 bases, with 15 bases left between them. The CDR3 covers 13 residues. Germline CDR1 reads SEHNR; CDR2 reads FQNEAQ (reference sequence). In DNA, the CDR3 is TGTGCCAGCAGCTTACTAGGGGAGATTGGGGCTTTCTTT. This translates into CASSLLGEIGAFF.

There are a few counts of this clonotype. The CDR3: CASMSEQGGNTEAFF. The DNA of the CDR3 is TGTGCCAGCATGTCAGAACAGGGGGGGAACACTGAAGCTTTCTTT. This chain uses TRBV25-1 with TRBJ1-1; TRBD1 matches at 8 bases. The germline gives CDR1 MGHDK, CDR2 SYGVNS. Trimming removed 7 bases from V and 1 base from J; junction bases left unmatched: 8. The length of the CDR3 is 15 residues.

This clonotype has a count of ten or more. The chain has TRBV7-6 and TRBJ1-1; the D gene is possibly TRBD1 (5 bases). V was cut by 5 bases and J by 0 bases, with 13 bases left in between. Germline V gives CDR1 SGHVS, CDR2 FNYEAQ. This CDR3 is 15 amino acids long. The CDR3 region is CASSQFRDLNTEAFF. DNA for the CDR3: TGTGCCAGCAGCCAGTTCAGGGATTTGAACACTGAAGCTTTCTTT.

This sequence joins TRBV27 and TRBJ2-5; either TRBD1 or TRBD2 may fit D (5 bases each). The germline CDR1 and CDR2 sequences are MNHEY and SMNVEV (reference sequence). The CDR3 loop spans 14 amino acids. Trimming stripped 2 bases from V and 9 bases from J, with 16 bases between. CDR3 amino acids: CASSLEGPSRAQYF. CDR3 DNA: TGTGCCAGCAGTTTAGAGGGACCAAGTAGGGCCCAGTACTTC.

This sequence joins TRBV19 and TRBJ2-5; 9 nucleotides match TRBD2. The CDR3 is made up of 14 amino acids. With V trimmed by 7 bases and J by 5 bases, 8 bases remained unmatched. The germline gives CDR1 LNHDA, CDR2 SQIVND (reference sequence). The CDR3 sequence is CASNSGRLGETQYF. In nucleotides, the CDR3 is TGTGCCAGTAATAGCGGGAGACTCGGGGAGACCCAGTACTTC.

This clonotype was detected many times. This chain links TRBV2 with TRBJ1-1; 8 bases fit TRBD1. V dropped 4 bases and J dropped 4; count of bases not matched to a gene: 5. Germline V gene lookup returns CDR1 SNHLY and CDR2 FYNNEI. CDR3 length equals 14 residues. In nucleotides, the CDR3 is TGTGCCAGCAGTGCCCAGGGGGCCGGCACTGAAGCTTTCTTT. Protein: CASSAQGAGTEAFF.

The genes are TRBV6-2 or TRBV6-3 and TRBJ2-5; no definite D call. The CDR3 runs 16 residues. From germline, CDR1 is MNHEY and CDR2 SVGEGT. The ends were cut back, 2 bases at V and 1 base at J, with 14 bases in the middle. As DNA, the CDR3 is TGTGCCAGCAGTTACCCCGGCAGCGAGGCCCAAGAGACCCAGTACTTC. The encoded protein is CASSYPGSEAQETQYF.

This clonotype has ten or more counts. The chain carries TRBV27 and TRBJ1-2; the D is unclear. This CDR3 region has 13 residues. The germline CDR1 and CDR2 sequences are MNHEY and SMNVEV (reference sequence). Trimming left V 2 bases short and J 0 bases short, with 4 bases between. CDR3 DNA: TGTGCCAGCAGTTTACGTTCTAACTATGGCTACACCTTC. Amino acids: CASSLRSNYGYTF.

The chain recombines TRBV20-1 with TRBJ1-6, with D possibly being TRBD1 (5 bases). V was clipped by 0 bases and J by 5 bases, with 17 bases between them. Germline lookup yields CDR1 DFQATT and CDR2 SNEGSKA (reference sequence). The CDR3 has 17 amino acids. The CDR3 nucleotides read TGCAGTGCTAGAGATCTTTTGGAGGGGTTGGATAATTCACCCCTCCACTTT. It specifies CSARDLLEGLDNSPLHF.

The V gene is TRBV6-4, the J gene TRBJ1-1; D gene uncertain. Trimming stripped 0 bases from V and 4 bases from J, with 9 bases between. The CDR3 is 14 amino acids. CDR1 and CDR2 (germline): MRHNA, SNTAGT. Here the CDR3 DNA reads TGTGCCAGCAGTGACTCGATTTGGTCCACTGAAGCTTTCTTT. Protein product: CASSDSIWSTEAFF.

This clonotype was recorded at least ten times. This chain links TRBV4-3 with TRBJ2-3; D may be TRBD1 (6 bases). V was pared by 4 bases and J by 0 bases, with 11 bases between. Germline values: CDR1 LGHNA, CDR2 YSLEER. The CDR3 is 15 residues long. CDR3 sequence reads: CASSRGPTSTDTQYF. CDR3 nucleotide sequence: TGCGCCAGCAGCCGGGGGCCTACTAGCACAGATACGCAGTATTTT.

This clonotype was seen more than once but under ten times. V gene TRBV7-9 combines with J gene TRBJ2-2; either TRBD1 or TRBD2 may supply D (6 bases each). Germline V gene lookup returns CDR1 SEHNR and CDR2 FQNEAQ (reference sequence). The CDR3 consists of 15 residues. Trimming took 4 bases from V and 7 from J, leaving 16 bases between them. Here the CDR3 DNA reads TGTGCCAGCAGCTCCATGAAGGGGGGCGGCGGGGAGCTGTTTTTT. Amino acids: CASSSMKGGGGELFF.

The gene calls are TRBV21-1 and TRBJ2-7; TRBD1, as called in the table, went unchecked against the DNA. TRBV21-1 is a pseudogene locus. CDR3 length: 14 amino acids. DNA of the CDR3: TGTGCCAGCAACAAACAGGGGGACTCCTACGAGCAGTACTTC. Protein sequence: CASNKQGDSYEQYF.

The rearrangement uses TRBV6-5 and TRBJ2-5; 8 nucleotides agree with TRBD2. J gave up 4 bases and V 4 bases, and 11 bases lay outside the gene matches. This CDR3 is built from 16 residues. Looked up from germline, CDR1 is MNHEY and CDR2 is SVGAGI. The CDR3 region is CASSSRGSGAGETQYF. DNA for the CDR3: TGTGCCAGCAGTTCCCGGGGTAGCGGGGCAGGAGAGACCCAGTACTTC.